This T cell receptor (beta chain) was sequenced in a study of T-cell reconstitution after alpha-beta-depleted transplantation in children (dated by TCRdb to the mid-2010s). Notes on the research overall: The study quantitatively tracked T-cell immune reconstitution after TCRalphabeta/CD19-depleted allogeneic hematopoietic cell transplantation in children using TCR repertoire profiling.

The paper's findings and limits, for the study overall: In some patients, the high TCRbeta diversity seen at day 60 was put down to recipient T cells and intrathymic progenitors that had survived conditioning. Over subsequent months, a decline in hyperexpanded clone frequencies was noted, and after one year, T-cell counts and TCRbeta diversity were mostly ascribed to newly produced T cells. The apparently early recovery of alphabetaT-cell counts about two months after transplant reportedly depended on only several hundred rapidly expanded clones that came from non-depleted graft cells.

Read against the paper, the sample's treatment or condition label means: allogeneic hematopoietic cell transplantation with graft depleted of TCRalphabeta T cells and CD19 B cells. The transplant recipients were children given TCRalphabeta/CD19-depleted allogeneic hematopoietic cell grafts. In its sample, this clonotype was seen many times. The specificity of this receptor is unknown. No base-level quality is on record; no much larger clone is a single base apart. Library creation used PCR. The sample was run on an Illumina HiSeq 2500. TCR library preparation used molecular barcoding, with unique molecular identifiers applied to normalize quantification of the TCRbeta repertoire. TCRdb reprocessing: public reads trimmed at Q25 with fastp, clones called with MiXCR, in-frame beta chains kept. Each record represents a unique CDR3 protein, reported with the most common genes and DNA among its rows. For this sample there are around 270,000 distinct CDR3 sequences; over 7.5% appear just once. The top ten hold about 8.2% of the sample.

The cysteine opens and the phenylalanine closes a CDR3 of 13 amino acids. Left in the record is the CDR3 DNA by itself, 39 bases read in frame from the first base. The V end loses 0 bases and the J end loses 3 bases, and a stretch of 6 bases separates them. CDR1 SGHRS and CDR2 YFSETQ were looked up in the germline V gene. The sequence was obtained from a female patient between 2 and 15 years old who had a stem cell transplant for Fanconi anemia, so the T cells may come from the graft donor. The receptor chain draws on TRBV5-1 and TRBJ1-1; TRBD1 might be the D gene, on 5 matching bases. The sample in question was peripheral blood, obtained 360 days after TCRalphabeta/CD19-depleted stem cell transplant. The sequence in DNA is TGCGCCAGCAGCTTGGCACAGGACACTGAAGCTTTCTTT. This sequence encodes CASSLAQDTEAFF.